The 31 T cell receptor beta chains listed next were all sequenced from one sample in a study of TIL therapy for anti-PD-1-resistant metastatic lung cancer. Documented time point: pre-treatment sample, taken before nivolumab and TIL therapy. This was the immunoSEQ v3 assay. Sequencing was performed with immunoSEQ multiplex PCR; in TCRdb, only in-frame clones are kept and a portion is missing. The top ten hold more than 35% of the sample, which has approximately 16,000 clones, less than 80% seen once. The source was blood, collected at baseline. These receptor sequences come from a person aged 25 to 85 with non-small cell lung cancer.

The CDR3 DNA reads as TGTGCCAGCAGCCCTCAAGGAGGGAACACTGAAGCTTTCTTT. This codes for CASSPQGGNTEAFF. The chain employs TRBV7-3 and TRBJ1-1; D unclear. V dropped 5 bases and J dropped 1 base, with 11 bases sitting between them. From germline, CDR1 is SGHTA and CDR2 FQGTGA. The CDR3 is made up of 14 amino acids.

This clone was seen a single time. The chain employs TRBV18 and TRBJ2-7, with D possibly matching TRBD1 (5 bases). The V and J ends lost 0 bases and 5 bases respectively, with 14 bases between them. CDR1 is KGHSH and CDR2 is LQKENI in the germline V gene. CDR3 length equals 15 residues. The CDR3 protein is CASSPPRSGRDEQYF. CDR3 DNA: TGTGCCAGCTCACCACCTCGATCGGGCAGGGACGAGCAGTACTTC.

The V call is TRBV5-3, the J call TRBJ2-7, with D unresolved. TRBV5-3 is treated as an ORF (open reading frame) with a function not yet certain. The CDR3 spans 12 residues. V was clipped by 0 bases and J by 4 bases, with 5 bases between them. The CDR3 DNA is TGTGCCAGAAGCTTGGTCAGTTACGAGCAGTACTTC. This gives the protein CARSLVSYEQYF.

V is TRBV27 and J is TRBJ1-1; perhaps TRBD1 as D (6 bases). The CDR3 length is 18 residues. Germline loops: CDR1 MNHEY, CDR2 SMNVEV (reference sequence). V was pared by 1 base and J by 5 bases, with 23 bases between. This CDR3 reads CASSLWEPKRQVGTEAFF. In DNA, the CDR3 is TGTGCCAGCAGTTTATGGGAGCCCAAACGACAGGTGGGGACTGAAGCTTTCTTT.

The CDR3 spells CASSQGFREETQYF. The CDR3 region has the DNA TGCGCCAGCAGCCAAGGATTCAGGGAGGAGACCCAGTACTTC. V and J are TRBV4-1 and TRBJ2-5; D possibly matches TRBD1 or TRBD2 (5 bases each). The V gene lost 1 base and the J gene lost 5 bases, with 11 bases spanning the gap. The V gene's germline CDR1 is MGHRA and CDR2 YSYEKL. This CDR3 is built from 14 residues.

The chain employs TRBV6-5 and TRBJ2-5, with a weak D call TRBD2 (5 bases). The V end lost 7 bases, the J end lost 2 bases, and 8 bases lay between the germline ends. Germline CDR1 reads MNHEY; CDR2 reads SVGAGI. The CDR3 runs to 12 residues. The DNA of the CDR3 is TGTGCCAGCAACCGGGGTCAAGAGACCCAGTACTTC. Its protein is CASNRGQETQYF.

The chain carries TRBV11-3 and TRBJ1-2; D gene ambiguous. The germline V and J ends were trimmed by 2 bases and 12 bases, with 16 bases remaining between them. Germline lookup yields CDR1 SGHNT and CDR2 YENEEA. This CDR3 spans 13 amino acids. The CDR3 loop reads CASSLTRTSGHTF. In nucleotides, the CDR3 is TGTGCCAGCAGCTTAACCAGGACCTCTGGGCACACCTTC.

The chain uses TRBV5-5 and TRBJ2-5; the D call may be TRBD1 or TRBD2 (6 bases each). This CDR3 is 15 amino acids long. Trimming shortened V by 3 bases and J by 4 bases, and 16 bases separated the two germline ends. Germline values: CDR1 SGHKS, CDR2 YYEKEE (reference sequence). The CDR3 region is CASSSGAGKAETQYF. The DNA of the CDR3 is TGTGCCAGCAGCTCGGGGGCTGGCAAGGCAGAGACCCAGTACTTC.

Written as DNA, the CDR3 is TGTGCCAGCAGCTTTCGCATATACACAGATACGCAGTATTTT. This encodes CASSFRIYTDTQYF. The V and J genes are TRBV5-6 and TRBJ2-3; D not certain. CDR1 is SGHDT and CDR2 is YYEEEE in the germline V gene. This CDR3 contains 14 residues. V was trimmed by 2 bases and J by 2 bases, leaving 9 bases between them.

V is TRBV6-5 and J is TRBJ2-5, with TRBD2 as a possible D gene (6 bases). Germline CDR1 MNHEY, CDR2 SVGAGI. V lost 2 bases and J 7 bases, leaving 20 bases between the germline ends. This CDR3 contains 16 residues. The CDR3 sequence: CASSYEASWGLGTQYF. The CDR3 DNA sequence: TGTGCCAGCAGTTACGAGGCTAGCTGGGGACTTGGGACCCAGTACTTC.

This clone was seen a single time. V usage is TRBV19 and J usage is TRBJ1-2; 7 bases align to TRBD1. With 7 bases clipped from V and 4 bases from J, the junction kept 12 bases outside the gene matches. In germline, CDR1 is LNHDA, CDR2 SQIVND (reference sequence). The CDR3 runs 15 residues. The CDR3 region is CASTLTSGTAYGYTF. Here the CDR3 DNA reads TGTGCCAGTACCCTCACTTCCGGGACAGCCTATGGCTACACCTTC. The full variable domain, its missing parts supplied by reference TRBV19 and TRBJ1-2, is DGGITQSPKYLFRKEGQNVTLSCEQNLNHDAMYWYRQDPGQGLRLIYYSQIVNDFQKGDIAEGYSVSREKKESFPLTVTSAQKNPTAFYLCASTLTSGTAYGYTFGSGTRLTVV.

V and J are TRBV7-4 and TRBJ2-2; D gene unclear. V gave up 6 bases and J gave up 6 bases, with 11 bases separating them. The germline V gene has CDR1 SGHVT and CDR2 SQSDAQ. This CDR3 region has 13 residues. In DNA, the CDR3 is TGTGCCAGCAGTCCCCCGAGGCCCGGGGAGCTGTTTTTT. Its protein is CASSPPRPGELFF.

The chain carries TRBV6-5 and TRBJ2-1; the D is unclear. Deletions cut 5 bases from V and 5 bases from J, with 7 bases between. CDR1 is MNHEY, CDR2 SVGAGI, per germline. CDR3 length equals 12 residues. In DNA, the CDR3 is TGTGCCAGCAGTCCCAGCGACAATGAGCAGTTCTTC. The encoded protein is CASSPSDNEQFF.

V usage is TRBV5-1 and J usage is TRBJ2-3, with TRBD2 matching 8 bases. This CDR3 spans 16 amino acids. The germline V gene has CDR1 SGHRS and CDR2 YFSETQ. V was clipped by 1 base and J by 1 base; unmatched bases: 5. As DNA, the CDR3 is TGCGCCAGCAGCTTGTTACCGACTAGCGGCACAGATACGCAGTATTTT. Translated: CASSLLPTSGTDTQYF.

The V call is TRBV9, the J call TRBJ2-1, with TRBD2 matching over 9 bases. CDR3 size: 15 residues. V trimming: 0 bases; J trimming: 7 bases; junction bases outside the gene matches: 5. CDR1 SGDLS and CDR2 YYNGEE come from the germline V gene. CDR3 in DNA: TGTGCCAGCAGCGTAGTAGCGGGGGCGGGGAATGAGCAGTTCTTC. This codes for CASSVVAGAGNEQFF.

Only a few counts were recorded for this clone. In DNA, the CDR3 is TGTGCCTGTACTCGGGGGGGAGGCGGCAATCAGCCCCAGCATTTT. Translating gives CACTRGGGGNQPQHF. The chain uses TRBV30 and TRBJ1-5; D perhaps matches TRBD1 (5 bases). CDR3 length: 15 amino acids. CDR1 is GTSNPN and CDR2 is SVGIG in the germline V gene (reference sequence). V was clipped by 6 bases and J by 2 bases, with 17 bases between them.

The CDR3: CASSYSWDGNQPQHF. DNA for the CDR3: TGTGCCAGCAGTTACTCATGGGATGGCAATCAGCCCCAGCATTTT. This rearrangement joins TRBV6-5 to TRBJ1-5; no firm D call. In germline, CDR1 is MNHEY, CDR2 SVGAGI. The CDR3 consists of 15 residues. Trimming removed 0 bases at V and 2 bases at J, with 8 bases between.

The rearrangement uses TRBV11-3 and TRBJ2-7; D possibly corresponds to TRBD2 (6 bases). The CDR3 sequence is 15 residues long. CDR1 SGHNT and CDR2 YENEEA come from the germline V gene. V was clipped by 5 bases and J by 6 bases, with 20 bases between them. The CDR3, as DNA: TGTGCCAGCAGCCAAGGGACTCCGGGGCTTGGCGAGCAGTACTTC. This codes for CASSQGTPGLGEQYF.

V and J are TRBV25-1 and TRBJ1-4; D might be TRBD1 (5 bases). CDR3 length: 14 residues. Germline CDR1 is MGHDK and CDR2 is SYGVNS. V was cut by 4 bases and J by 7 bases, with 13 bases left in between. CDR3 protein: CASSVGGEGEKLFF. In DNA form, the CDR3 reads TGTGCCAGCAGTGTTGGGGGAGAAGGTGAAAAACTGTTTTTT.

The J gene is TRBJ2-1, the V gene TRBV25-1; D remains ambiguous. CDR3 size: 13 residues. V was clipped by 7 bases and J by 6 bases, with 13 bases between them. Germline CDR1 MGHDK, CDR2 SYGVNS. CDR3 amino acids: CASTSRSGNEQFF. The CDR3 DNA is TGTGCCAGCACGTCTAGGTCAGGCAATGAGCAGTTCTTC.

The chain has TRBV27 and TRBJ2-6; no reliable D call. Looked up from germline, CDR1 is MNHEY and CDR2 is SMNVEV (reference sequence). The CDR3 loop spans 18 amino acids. Trimming cost V 2 bases and J 0 bases, with 14 bases left between them. CDR3 coding DNA: TGTGCCAGCAGTTTAAGAGCAGGCCTCCCCTCTGGGGCCAACGTCCTGACTTTC. Translating it yields CASSLRAGLPSGANVLTF.

This chain links TRBV7-2 with TRBJ2-7, with D possibly matching TRBD2 (6 bases). Per germline, CDR1 SGHTA and CDR2 FQGNSA. The CDR3 spans 14 residues. The germline V and J ends were trimmed by 5 bases and 2 bases, with 13 bases remaining between them. DNA of the CDR3: TGTGCCAGCAGCCCCGGGGGTGCCGCCTACGAGCAGTACTTC. This translates into CASSPGGAAYEQYF.

V gene TRBV7-9 combines with J gene TRBJ2-3; TRBD2 matches 15 bases. CDR1 and CDR2 from the germline V gene are SEHNR and FQNEAQ (reference sequence). Trimming removed 0 bases from V and 6 bases from J; junction bases left unmatched: 10. The CDR3 is 19 residues long. CDR3 coding DNA: TGTGCCAGCAGCTTAGCCAGTTTCGTCGGGACTAGCGGGGGGGATACGCAGTATTTT. Its protein product is CASSLASFVGTSGGDTQYF.

This clone has more than one count but fewer than ten. The rearrangement links TRBV10-2 to TRBJ2-1, with TRBD2 matching 7 bases. In germline, CDR1 is WSHSY, CDR2 SAAADI. J lost 8 bases, V lost 4 bases, and 5 bases had no gene match. The CDR3 has 13 residues. Here the CDR3 reads CASSVDGRHEQFF. The CDR3 nucleotides read TGCGCCAGCAGTGTCGACGGGAGGCATGAGCAGTTCTTC.

This sequence joins TRBV14 and TRBJ2-6, with D uncertain. The CDR3 covers 14 residues. Trimming took off 4 bases at V and 4 bases at J, with 8 bases between the two ends. CDR1 SGHDN and CDR2 FVKESK come from the germline V gene. The CDR3 is CASSPLGGANVLTF. Here the CDR3 DNA reads TGTGCCAGCAGCCCCCTGGGGGGGGCCAACGTCCTGACTTTC.

The chain links TRBV7-3 to TRBJ1-1; maybe TRBD1 (5 bases). The V gene's germline CDR1 is SGHTA and CDR2 FQGTGA. Trimming took 0 bases from V and 5 from J, leaving 10 bases between them. The CDR3 is 14 residues long. The CDR3 DNA sequence: TGTGCCAGCAGCTTAACTGGGGGAGGGACTGAAGCTTTCTTT. It codes for CASSLTGGGTEAFF.

As to this clone: Other DNA sequences in this specimen translate into the identical CDR3. The chain links TRBV2 to TRBJ1-5; D unclear. V lost 8 bases, J lost 10 bases, and 15 bases lay in between. The germline V gene has CDR1 SNHLY and CDR2 FYNNEI. The CDR3 spans 12 residues. Here the CDR3 reads CASSRVTQPQHF. For the CDR3, the DNA is TGTGCCAGCTCCCGGGTGACTCAACCCCAGCATTTT.

The V gene is TRBV5-1, the J gene TRBJ2-5, with D perhaps assigned TRBD1 or TRBD2 (5 bases each). Germline V gives CDR1 SGHRS, CDR2 YFSETQ. CDR3 length: 14 amino acids. The V gene lost 2 bases and the J gene lost 2 bases, with 10 bases spanning the gap. CDR3 nucleotides: TGCGCCAGCAGCTTACTGGGACGGCAAGAGACCCAGTACTTC. As protein: CASSLLGRQETQYF.

This chain links TRBV9 with TRBJ2-7; D is uncertain. The germline V gene has CDR1 SGDLS and CDR2 YYNGEE. The V gene lost 0 bases and the J gene lost 2 bases, with 12 bases spanning the gap. The CDR3 extends over 15 amino acids. CDR3 bases: TGTGCCAGCAGCGTAGGGGGTGGGTCCGCCTACGAGCAGTACTTC. Protein: CASSVGGGSAYEQYF.

This clone showed up just a few times. J is TRBJ2-3 and V is TRBV12-1; the D call TRBD2 from the table was never checked on the DNA. TRBV12-1 is reported as a pseudogene. This CDR3 is 15 amino acids long. As DNA, the CDR3 is TGTGCCAGCAGCTTTGGGGCGGGGGGCACAGATACGCAGTATTTT. It yields the protein CASSFGAGGTDTQYF.

V gene TRBV11-2 combines with J gene TRBJ2-7, with TRBD2 as a possible D gene (6 bases). Trimming removed 0 bases at V and 3 bases at J, with 12 bases between. Germline values: CDR1 SGHAT, CDR2 FQNNGV. The CDR3 loop spans 15 amino acids. The CDR3 loop reads CASSLEPAGHYEQYF. DNA of the CDR3: TGTGCCAGCAGCTTAGAACCAGCGGGTCACTACGAGCAGTACTTC.